This section outlines one TCR beta chain sequence together with its context. Its antigen is not known. Other DNA sequences of this sample code for an identical CDR3. CDR1 is SNHLY, CDR2 FYNNEI, per germline. Unmatched junction bases numbered 11, after V lost 5 bases and J lost 0 bases. The CDR3 covers 17 residues. This specimen belongs to a study of Tregs in tolerant kidney transplant recipients. Only in-frame clones appear in the TCRdb table, and some are missing; sequencing was by immunoSEQ multiplex PCR. Found here are a few thousand clones, nearly 90% of them singletons; the top ten hold 3.5%. This specimen was Tregs from blood cultured with allogeneic cells, taken before the transplant. This TCR was sampled from a human patient who received a combined kidney and bone marrow transplant. The gene calls are TRBV2 and TRBJ2-3, with 7 bases that match TRBD1. DNA for the CDR3: TGTGCCAGCAGTAGTCTGGGGGACAGTACTAGCACAGATACGCAGTATTTT. Its protein is CASSSLGDSTSTDTQYF.